The clone carrying this T cell receptor (beta chain) was detected ten times or more. The sample belongs to a study of T cells of healthy individuals. TCRdb re-called the 5' RACE reads through MiXCR, storing one row per CDR3 protein. The sample lists roughly 76,000 distinct CDR3 sequences, about 5% seen once, with approximately 8% in the top ten. This clonotype originated in a female donor in good health.

CDR3 bases: TGTGCCAGCAGAAACCAGGGCGTCCGGGTCGAGCAGTACTTC. This sequence encodes CASRNQGVRVEQYF. The V and J genes are TRBV2 and TRBJ2-7; possible D gene TRBD1, 5 bases. Germline V CDR1 and CDR2: SNHLY, FYNNEI. The CDR3 runs to 14 residues. V dropped 6 bases and J dropped 6 bases, with 18 bases sitting between them.